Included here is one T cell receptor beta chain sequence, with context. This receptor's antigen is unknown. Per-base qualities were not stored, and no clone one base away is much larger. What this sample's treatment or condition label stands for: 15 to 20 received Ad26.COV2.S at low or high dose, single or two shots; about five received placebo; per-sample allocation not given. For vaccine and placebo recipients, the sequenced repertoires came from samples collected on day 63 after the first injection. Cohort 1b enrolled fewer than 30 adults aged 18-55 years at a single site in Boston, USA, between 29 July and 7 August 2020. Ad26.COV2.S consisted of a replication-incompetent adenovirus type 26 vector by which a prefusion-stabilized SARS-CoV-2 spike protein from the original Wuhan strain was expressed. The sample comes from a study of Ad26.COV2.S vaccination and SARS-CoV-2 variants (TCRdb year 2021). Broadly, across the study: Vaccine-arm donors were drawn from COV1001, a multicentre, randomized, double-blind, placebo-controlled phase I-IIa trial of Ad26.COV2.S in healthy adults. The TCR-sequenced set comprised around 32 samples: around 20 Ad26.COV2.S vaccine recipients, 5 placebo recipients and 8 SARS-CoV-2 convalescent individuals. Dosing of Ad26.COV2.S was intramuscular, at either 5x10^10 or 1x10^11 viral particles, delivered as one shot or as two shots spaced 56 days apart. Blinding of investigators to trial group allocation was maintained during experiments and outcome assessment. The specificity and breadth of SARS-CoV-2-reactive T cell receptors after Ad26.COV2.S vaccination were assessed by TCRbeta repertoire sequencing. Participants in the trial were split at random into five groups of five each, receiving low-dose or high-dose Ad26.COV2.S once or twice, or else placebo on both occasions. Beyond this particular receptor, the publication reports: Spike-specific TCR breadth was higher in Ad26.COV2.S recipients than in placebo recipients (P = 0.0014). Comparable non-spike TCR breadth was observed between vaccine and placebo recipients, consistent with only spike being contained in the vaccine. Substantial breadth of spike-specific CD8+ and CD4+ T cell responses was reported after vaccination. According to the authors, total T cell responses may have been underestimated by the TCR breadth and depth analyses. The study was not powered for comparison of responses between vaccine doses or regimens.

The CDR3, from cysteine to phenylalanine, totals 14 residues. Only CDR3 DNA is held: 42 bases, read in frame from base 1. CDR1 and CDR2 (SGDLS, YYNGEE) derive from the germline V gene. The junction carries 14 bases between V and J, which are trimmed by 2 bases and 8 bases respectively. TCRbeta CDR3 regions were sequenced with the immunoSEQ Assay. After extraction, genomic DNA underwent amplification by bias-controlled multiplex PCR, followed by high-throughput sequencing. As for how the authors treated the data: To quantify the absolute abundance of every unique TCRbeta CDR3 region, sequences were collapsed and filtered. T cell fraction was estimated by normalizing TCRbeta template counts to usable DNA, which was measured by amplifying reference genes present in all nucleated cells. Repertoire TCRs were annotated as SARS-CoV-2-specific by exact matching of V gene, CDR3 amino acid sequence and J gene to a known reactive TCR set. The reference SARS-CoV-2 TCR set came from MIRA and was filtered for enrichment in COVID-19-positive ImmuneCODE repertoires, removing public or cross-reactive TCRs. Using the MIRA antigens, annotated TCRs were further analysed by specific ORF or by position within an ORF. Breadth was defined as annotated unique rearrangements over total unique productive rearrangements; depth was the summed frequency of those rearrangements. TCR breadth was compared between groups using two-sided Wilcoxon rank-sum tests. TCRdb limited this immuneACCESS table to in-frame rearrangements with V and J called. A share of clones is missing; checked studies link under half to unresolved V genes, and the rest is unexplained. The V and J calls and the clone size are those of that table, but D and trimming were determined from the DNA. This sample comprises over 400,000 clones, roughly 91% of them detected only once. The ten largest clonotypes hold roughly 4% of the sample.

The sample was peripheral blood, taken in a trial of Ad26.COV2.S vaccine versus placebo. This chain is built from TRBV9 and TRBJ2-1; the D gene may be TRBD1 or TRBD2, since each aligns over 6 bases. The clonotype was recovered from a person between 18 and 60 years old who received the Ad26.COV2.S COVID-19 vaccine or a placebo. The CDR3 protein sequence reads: CASSVGGGKYEQFF. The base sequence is TGTGCCAGCAGCGTTGGGGGCGGGAAGTATGAGCAGTTCTTC.